The 7 T cell receptor beta chains presented below share a single source sample, sequenced in a study of T cells in women clearing cervical HPV infection (dated by TCRdb to 2017 to 2018). Libraries were constructed by the immunoSEQ multiplex PCR assay. The table comes from immuneACCESS by way of TCRdb, which keeps in-frame sequences with V and J called. Part of the clones is missing from these tables; in studies checked, under half for an unresolved V gene and the rest for unknown reasons. The table kept for this sample lists about 30,000 clones. The ten largest clones add up to more than 4% of the sample. The sequenced sample was blood buffy coat. These receptors were collected from a woman aged 18 to 75 with a cervical HPV16 infection that either progressed to CIN3+ or cleared (not recorded which).

On this clone: The read is 3 residues too short to cover the CDR3 end, so that end is filled in from the germline J gene. The J gene is TRBJ2-3, the V gene TRBV20-1; 9 nucleotides align to TRBD1. V gave up 0 bases and J gave up 3 bases; unmatched junction bases: 10. Germline CDR1 DFQATT, CDR2 SNEGSKA (reference sequence). CDR3 length: 17 amino acids. This chain's CDR3 is CSARERWTGALTDTQYF. The sequenced CDR3 bases are TGCAGTGCTAGAGAGAGGTGGACAGGGGCATTAACAGATACG.

As concerns this clone: The missing CDR3 end, 3 residues past where the read stops, is filled in from the germline J gene. This chain links TRBV11-2 with TRBJ2-1; 10 nucleotides align to TRBD2. This CDR3 contains 15 residues. CDR1 is SGHAT, CDR2 FQNNGV, per germline. With 1 base clipped from V and 3 bases from J, the junction kept 0 bases outside the gene matches. The CDR3 DNA, read in part, is TGTGCCAGCAGCTTAGGGACTAGCGGCTACAATGAG. It yields the protein CASSLGTSGYNE. From start to end, the CDR3 is CASSLGTSGYNEQFF.

CDR3 sequence reads: CASSWLAGGYTF. The part of the CDR3 DNA that was read is TGTGCCAGCAGTTGGCTAGCGGGAGGC. The chain links TRBV6-2 or TRBV6-3 to TRBJ1-2; D is undetermined. From the germline J gene comes the end of the CDR3, since the read stops 3 residues before it. Germline assignment: CDR1 MNHEY and CDR2 SVGEGT. The CDR3 consists of 12 residues.

Comments on this clone: The read ends 3 residues shy of where the CDR3 ends; the end is completed using the germline J gene. V gene TRBV30 combines with J gene TRBJ1-5, with D possibly TRBD1 on 6 matching bases. CDR3 length: 14 residues. Trimming shortened V by 5 bases and J by 3 bases, and 14 bases separated the two germline ends. Germline CDR1 is GTSNPN and CDR2 is SVGIG (reference sequence). This CDR3 reads CAWAWGGLNQPQHF. The CDR3 DNA, read in part, is TGTGCCTGGGCCTGGGGGGGCCTCAATCAGCCC. Filled out from reference TRBV30 and TRBJ1-5, the complete variable domain reads SQTIHQWPATLVQPVGSPLSLECTVEGTSNPNLYWYRQAAGRGLQLLFYSVGIGQISSEVPQNLSASRPQDRQFILSSKKLLLSDSGFYLCAWAWGGLNQPQHFGDGTRLSIL.

Turning to this clone: The CDR3 end lies 3 residues beyond the end of the read and is filled in from the germline J gene. V usage is TRBV20-1 and J usage is TRBJ2-2; D call uncertain. CDR3 length: 15 residues. Trimming took 0 bases from V and 4 from J, leaving 12 bases between them. Germline CDR1 and CDR2: DFQATT and SNEGSKA (reference sequence). The CDR3 is CSARDGRPVTGELFF. The CDR3 bases that were read are TGCAGTGCTAGAGATGGCAGGCCGGTCACCGGGGAG.

CDR3 DNA, as far as it was read: TGTGCCAGTAAGGGACAGCCCTACGAG. This codes for CASKGQPYE. The CDR3 in full is CASKGQPYEQYF. V gene TRBV19 combines with J gene TRBJ2-7; TRBD1 matches 7 bases. The CDR3 goes on 3 residues after the read ends, and that part is filled in from the germline J gene. CDR1 and CDR2 from the germline V gene are LNHDA and SQIVND (reference sequence). The CDR3 has 12 residues. With 7 bases clipped from V and 2 bases from J, the junction kept 2 bases outside the gene matches.

By frequency, this clone is medium-sized (0.01 to 0.1%). Coverage ceases 3 residues before the CDR3 finishes, and the germline J gene fills in the end. V usage is TRBV6-2 or TRBV6-3 and J usage is TRBJ2-1, with 7 bases aligning to TRBD1. CDR1 and CDR2 (germline): MNHEY, SVGEGT. The CDR3 runs 13 residues. V trimming: 6 bases; J trimming: 4 bases; junction bases outside the gene matches: 3. The CDR3 loop reads CASSAQGYNEQFF. The DNA read from the CDR3 is TGTGCCAGCAGCGCACAGGGGTACAATGAG.